This T cell receptor (beta chain) was documented in a study of T cells after yellow fever vaccination. Study information: When fractions had low cell numbers, they were prepared with SMART-Seq v4 Ultra Low Input.

V gave up 6 bases and J gave up 0 bases; unmatched junction bases: 8. Germline CDR1 is DFQATT and CDR2 is SNEGSKA (reference sequence). The CDR3 consists of 15 residues. Overall study results and limits: Most clones from primary vaccination were detected again post-booster (about 95% CD4, roughly 90% CD8). Abundant bulk-population clonotypes could contaminate the FACS-sorted repertoires.

A process of 5'RACE template switching, which added a universal primer site and UMIs, was used to make TCR cDNA. TCRdb ran MiXCR on the 5' RACE reads and lists one entry per CDR3 protein. Of roughly 300,000 distinct CDR3 sequences listed, around 6.8% are singletons. Turning to this clonotype: Its antigen remains unknown.

The rearrangement uses TRBV20-1 and TRBJ2-3, with 8 positions matching TRBD2. Sequencing was performed on PBMCs, taken around 45 days after the first yellow fever vaccination. This receptor was identified in a man between 18 and 35 years old who received the YFV17D yellow fever vaccine. The CDR3 nucleotides are TGCAGTGCCGAGCAGCGGGGGAGTAGCACAGATACGCAGTATTTT. Amino acids: CSAEQRGSSTDTQYF.